This record concerns one TCR beta chain sequence. TCRdb redid the calling of the 5' RACE reads with MiXCR, one entry per CDR3 protein. There are around 500,000 distinct CDR3 sequences in the sample; more than 13% occur only once, and about 0.53% lies in the top ten. This sample was taken from a study of identical twins. The CDR3 length is 17 residues. Germline lookup yields CDR1 SGHDN and CDR2 FVKESK. Trimming took 0 bases from V and 4 from J, leaving 17 bases between them. These data were also filed under a second study, of yellow fever vaccine responses in identical twins.

The J gene is TRBJ2-3, the V gene TRBV14, with D uncertain. The TCR sequence derives from a woman between 18 and 29 years old in good health. Sequencing used CD4+ T cells sorted from blood. This chain's CDR3 is CASSQDEQVHLSDTQYF. The DNA of the CDR3 is TGTGCCAGCAGCCAAGATGAGCAGGTACATCTGTCAGATACGCAGTATTTT.